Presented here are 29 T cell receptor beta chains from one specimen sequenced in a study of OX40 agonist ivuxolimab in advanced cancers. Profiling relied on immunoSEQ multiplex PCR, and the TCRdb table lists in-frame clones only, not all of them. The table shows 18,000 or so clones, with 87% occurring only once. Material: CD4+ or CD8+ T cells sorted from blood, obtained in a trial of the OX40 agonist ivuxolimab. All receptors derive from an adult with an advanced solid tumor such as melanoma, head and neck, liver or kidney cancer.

The CDR3 sequence: CASSLGNGGVATGELFF. CDR3 in DNA: TGTGCCAGCAGCTTGGGGAACGGGGGGGTAGCGACCGGGGAGCTGTTTTTT. V is TRBV5-4 and J is TRBJ2-2, with 8 bases aligning to TRBD2. V dropped 0 bases and J dropped 5; count of bases not matched to a gene: 9. The CDR3 loop spans 17 amino acids. Looked up from germline, CDR1 is SGHNT and CDR2 is YYREEE (reference sequence). Full variable domain (remainder filled in from reference TRBV5-4 and TRBJ2-2): ETGVTQSPTHLIKTRGQQVTLRCSSQSGHNTVSWYQQALGQGPQFIFQYYREEENGRGNFPPRFSGLQFPNYSSELNVNALELDDSALYLCASSLGNGGVATGELFFGEGSRLTVL.

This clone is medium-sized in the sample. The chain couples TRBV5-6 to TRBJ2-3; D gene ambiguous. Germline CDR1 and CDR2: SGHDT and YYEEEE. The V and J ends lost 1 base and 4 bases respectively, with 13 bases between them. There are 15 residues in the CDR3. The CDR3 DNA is TGTGCCAGCAGCTTGAGAAGTAACACGGCAGATACGCAGTATTTT. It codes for CASSLRSNTADTQYF.

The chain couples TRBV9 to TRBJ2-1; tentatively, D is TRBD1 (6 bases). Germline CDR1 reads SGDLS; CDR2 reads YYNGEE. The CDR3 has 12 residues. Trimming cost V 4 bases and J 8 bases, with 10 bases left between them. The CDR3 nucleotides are TGTGCCAGCAGCCCTGGGGGCGATGAGCAGTTCTTC. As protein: CASSPGGDEQFF.

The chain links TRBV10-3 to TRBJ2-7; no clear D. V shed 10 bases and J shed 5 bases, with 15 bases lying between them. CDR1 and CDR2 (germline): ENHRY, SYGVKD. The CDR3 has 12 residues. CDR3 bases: TGTGCCACGACGCTGGGTAGCAACGAGCAGTACTTC. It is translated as CATTLGSNEQYF.

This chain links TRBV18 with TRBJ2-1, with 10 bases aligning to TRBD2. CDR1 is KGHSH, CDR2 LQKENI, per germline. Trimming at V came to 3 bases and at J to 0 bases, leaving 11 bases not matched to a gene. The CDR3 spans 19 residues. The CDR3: CASSPGTSDLLSSYNEQFF. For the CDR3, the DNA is TGTGCCAGCTCACCCGGGACTAGCGATTTGCTGAGCTCCTACAATGAGCAGTTCTTC.

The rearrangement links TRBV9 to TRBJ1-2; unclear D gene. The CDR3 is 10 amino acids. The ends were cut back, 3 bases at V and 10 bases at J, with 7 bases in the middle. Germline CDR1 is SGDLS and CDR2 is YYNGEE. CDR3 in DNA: TGTGCCAGCAGCGGGGCCGCCTACACCTTC. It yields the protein CASSGAAYTF.

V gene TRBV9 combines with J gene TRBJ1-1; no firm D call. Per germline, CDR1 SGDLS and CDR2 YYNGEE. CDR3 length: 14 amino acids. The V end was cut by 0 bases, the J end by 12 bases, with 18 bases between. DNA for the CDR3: TGTGCCAGCAGCGTAGCTGATAACCCCGAGAGAACTTTCTTT. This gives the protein CASSVADNPERTFF.

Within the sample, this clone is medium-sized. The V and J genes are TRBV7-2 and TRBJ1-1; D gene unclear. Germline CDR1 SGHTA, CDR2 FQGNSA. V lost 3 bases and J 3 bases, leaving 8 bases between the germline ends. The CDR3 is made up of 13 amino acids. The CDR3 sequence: CASSFHIDTEAFF. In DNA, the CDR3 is TGTGCCAGCAGCTTTCATATTGACACTGAAGCTTTCTTT. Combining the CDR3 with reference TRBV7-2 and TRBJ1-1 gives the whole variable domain GAGVSQSPSNKVTEKGKDVELRCDPISGHTALYWYRQSLGQGLEFLIYFQGNSAPDKSGLPSDRFSAERTGGSVSTLTIQRTQQEDSAVYLCASSFHIDTEAFFGQGTRLTVV.

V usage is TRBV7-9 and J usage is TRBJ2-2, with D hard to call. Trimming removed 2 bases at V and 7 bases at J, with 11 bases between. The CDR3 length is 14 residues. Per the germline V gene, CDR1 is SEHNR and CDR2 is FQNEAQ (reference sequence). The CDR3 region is CASSLRQANGELFF. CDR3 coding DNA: TGTGCCAGCAGCTTACGGCAGGCGAACGGGGAGCTGTTTTTT.

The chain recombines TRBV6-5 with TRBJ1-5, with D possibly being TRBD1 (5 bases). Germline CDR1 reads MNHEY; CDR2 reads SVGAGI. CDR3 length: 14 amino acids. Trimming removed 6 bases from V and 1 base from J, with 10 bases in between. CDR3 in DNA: TGTGCCAGCAGGCCGGGGCTCAGCAATCAGCCCCAGCATTTT. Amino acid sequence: CASRPGLSNQPQHF.

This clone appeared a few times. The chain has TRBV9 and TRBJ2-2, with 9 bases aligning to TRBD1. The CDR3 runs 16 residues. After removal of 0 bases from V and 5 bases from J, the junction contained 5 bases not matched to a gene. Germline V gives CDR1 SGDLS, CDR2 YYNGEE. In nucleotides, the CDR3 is TGTGCCAGCAGCGTAGATGGGACAGGGTTTACCGGGGAGCTGTTTTTT. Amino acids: CASSVDGTGFTGELFF.

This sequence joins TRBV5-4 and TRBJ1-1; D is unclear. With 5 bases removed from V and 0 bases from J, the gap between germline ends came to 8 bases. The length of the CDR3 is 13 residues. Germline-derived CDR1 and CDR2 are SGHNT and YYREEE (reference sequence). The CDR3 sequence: CASRSRVNTEAFF. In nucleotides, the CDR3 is TGTGCCAGCAGGTCTAGAGTGAACACTGAAGCTTTCTTT.

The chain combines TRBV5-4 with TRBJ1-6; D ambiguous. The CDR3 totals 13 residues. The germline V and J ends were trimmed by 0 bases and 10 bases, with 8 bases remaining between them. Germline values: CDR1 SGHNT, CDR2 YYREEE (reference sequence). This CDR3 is CASSLESLSPLHF. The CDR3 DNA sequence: TGTGCCAGCAGCTTGGAAAGCCTCTCACCCCTCCACTTT.

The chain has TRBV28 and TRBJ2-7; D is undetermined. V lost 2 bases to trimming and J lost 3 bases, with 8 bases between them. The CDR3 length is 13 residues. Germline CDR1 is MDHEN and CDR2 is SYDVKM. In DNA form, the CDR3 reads TGTGCCAGCAGTTTACCCAGGAACTACGAGCAGTACTTC. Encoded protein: CASSLPRNYEQYF.

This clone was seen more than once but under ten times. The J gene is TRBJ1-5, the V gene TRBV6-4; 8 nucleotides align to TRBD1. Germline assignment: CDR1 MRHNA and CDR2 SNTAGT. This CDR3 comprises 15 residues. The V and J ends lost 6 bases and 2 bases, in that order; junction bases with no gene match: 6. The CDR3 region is CASSAGGAGNQPQHF. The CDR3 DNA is TGTGCCAGCAGCGCAGGGGGCGCGGGCAATCAGCCCCAGCATTTT.

DNA of the CDR3: TGTGCCAGCAGTTTCTACAGGTCCGCGGGAGACCACTACGAGCAGTACTTC. Amino acids: CASSFYRSAGDHYEQYF. V is TRBV28 and J is TRBJ2-7, with 7 bases that match TRBD2. V shed 3 bases and J 3 bases; nucleotides not matched to a gene: 14. The CDR3 covers 17 residues. Germline V gene sequence: CDR1 MDHEN, CDR2 SYDVKM. Full variable domain (outside the CDR3, taken from reference TRBV28 and TRBJ2-7): DVKVTQSSRYLVKRTGEKVFLECVQDMDHENMFWYRQDPGLGLRLIYFSYDVKMKEKGDIPEGYSVSREKKERFSLILESASTNQTSMYLCASSFYRSAGDHYEQYFGPGTRLTVT.

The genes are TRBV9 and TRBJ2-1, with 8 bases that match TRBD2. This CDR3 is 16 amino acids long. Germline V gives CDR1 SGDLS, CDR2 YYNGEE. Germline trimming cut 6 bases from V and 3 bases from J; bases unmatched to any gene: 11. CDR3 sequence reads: CASTSSGTENYNEQFF. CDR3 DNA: TGTGCCAGCACCAGTAGCGGGACCGAAAACTACAATGAGCAGTTCTTC.

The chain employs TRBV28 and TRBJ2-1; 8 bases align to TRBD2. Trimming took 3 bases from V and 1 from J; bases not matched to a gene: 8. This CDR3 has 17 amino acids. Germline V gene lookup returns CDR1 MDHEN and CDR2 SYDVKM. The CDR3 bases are TGTGCCAGCAGTTTCGGGAGTAGCGGGACATCCTACAATGAGCAGTTCTTC. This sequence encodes CASSFGSSGTSYNEQFF.

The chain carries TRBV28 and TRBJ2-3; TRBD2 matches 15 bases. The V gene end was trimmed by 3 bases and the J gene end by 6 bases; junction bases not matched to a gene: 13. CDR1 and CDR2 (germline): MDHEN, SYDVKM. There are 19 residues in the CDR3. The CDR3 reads CASSLFLRTSGRAVDTQYF. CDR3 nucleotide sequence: TGTGCCAGCAGTTTGTTCCTGCGGACTAGCGGGAGGGCCGTGGATACGCAGTATTTT.

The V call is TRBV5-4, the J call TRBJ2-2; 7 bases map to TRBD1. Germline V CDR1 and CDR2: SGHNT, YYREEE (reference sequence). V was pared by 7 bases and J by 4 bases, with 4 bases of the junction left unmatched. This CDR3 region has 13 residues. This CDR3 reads CASGGQLTGELFF. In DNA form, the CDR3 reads TGTGCCAGCGGGGGACAGCTCACCGGGGAGCTGTTTTTT.

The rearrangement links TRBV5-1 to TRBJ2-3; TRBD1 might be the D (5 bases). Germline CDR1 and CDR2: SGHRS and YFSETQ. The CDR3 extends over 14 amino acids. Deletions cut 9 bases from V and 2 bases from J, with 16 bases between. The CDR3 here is CATSTGFATDTQYF. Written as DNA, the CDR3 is TGCGCCACCTCCACAGGCTTTGCCACAGATACGCAGTATTTT.

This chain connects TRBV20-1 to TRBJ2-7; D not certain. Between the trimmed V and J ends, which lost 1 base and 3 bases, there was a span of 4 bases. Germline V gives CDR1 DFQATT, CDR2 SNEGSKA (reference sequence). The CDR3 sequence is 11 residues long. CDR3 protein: CSARGGYEQYF. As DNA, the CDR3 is TGCAGTGCTAGAGGAGGCTACGAGCAGTACTTC.

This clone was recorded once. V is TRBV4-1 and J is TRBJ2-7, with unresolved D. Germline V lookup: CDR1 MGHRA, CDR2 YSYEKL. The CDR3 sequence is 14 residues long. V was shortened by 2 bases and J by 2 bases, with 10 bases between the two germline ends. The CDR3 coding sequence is TGCGCCAGCAGCCAATCGACTGATACCTACGAGCAGTACTTC. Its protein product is CASSQSTDTYEQYF.

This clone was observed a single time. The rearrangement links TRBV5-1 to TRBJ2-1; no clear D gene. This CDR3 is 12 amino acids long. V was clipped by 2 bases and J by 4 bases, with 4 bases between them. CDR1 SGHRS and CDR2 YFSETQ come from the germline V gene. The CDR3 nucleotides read TGCGCCAGCAGCTTAATATACAATGAGCAGTTCTTC. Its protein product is CASSLIYNEQFF.

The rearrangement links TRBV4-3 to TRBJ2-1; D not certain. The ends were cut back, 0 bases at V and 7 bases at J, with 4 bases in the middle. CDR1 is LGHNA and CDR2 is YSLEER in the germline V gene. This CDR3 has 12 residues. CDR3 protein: CASSQEGNEQFF. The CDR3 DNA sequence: TGCGCCAGCAGCCAAGAGGGAAATGAGCAGTTCTTC.

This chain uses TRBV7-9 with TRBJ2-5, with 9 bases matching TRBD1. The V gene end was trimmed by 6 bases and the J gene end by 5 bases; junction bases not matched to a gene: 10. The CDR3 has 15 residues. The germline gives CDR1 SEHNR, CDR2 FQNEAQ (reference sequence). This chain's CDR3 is CASSTTGGRGETQYF. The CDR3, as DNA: TGTGCCAGCAGTACAACAGGGGGCAGAGGGGAGACCCAGTACTTC.

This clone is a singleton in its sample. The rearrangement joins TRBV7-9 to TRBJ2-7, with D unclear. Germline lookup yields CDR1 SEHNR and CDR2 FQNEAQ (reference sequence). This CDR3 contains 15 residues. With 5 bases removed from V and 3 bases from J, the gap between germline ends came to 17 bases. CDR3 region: CASSDQRRRDYEQYF. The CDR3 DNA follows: TGTGCCAGCAGCGATCAGAGACGACGCGACTACGAGCAGTACTTC.

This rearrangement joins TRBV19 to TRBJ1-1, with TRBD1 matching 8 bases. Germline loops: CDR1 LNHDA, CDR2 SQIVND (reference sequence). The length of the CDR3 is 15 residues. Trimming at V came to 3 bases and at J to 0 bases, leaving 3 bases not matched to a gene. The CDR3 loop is CASSIQGALNTEAFF. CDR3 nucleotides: TGTGCCAGTAGTATTCAGGGGGCCTTGAACACTGAAGCTTTCTTT.

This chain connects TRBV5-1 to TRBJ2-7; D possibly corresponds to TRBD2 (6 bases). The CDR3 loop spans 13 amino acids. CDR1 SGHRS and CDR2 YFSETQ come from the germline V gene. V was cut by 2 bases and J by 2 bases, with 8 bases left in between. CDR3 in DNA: TGCGCCAGCAGCTTTGGGGGGACCTACGAGCAGTACTTC. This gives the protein CASSFGGTYEQYF.